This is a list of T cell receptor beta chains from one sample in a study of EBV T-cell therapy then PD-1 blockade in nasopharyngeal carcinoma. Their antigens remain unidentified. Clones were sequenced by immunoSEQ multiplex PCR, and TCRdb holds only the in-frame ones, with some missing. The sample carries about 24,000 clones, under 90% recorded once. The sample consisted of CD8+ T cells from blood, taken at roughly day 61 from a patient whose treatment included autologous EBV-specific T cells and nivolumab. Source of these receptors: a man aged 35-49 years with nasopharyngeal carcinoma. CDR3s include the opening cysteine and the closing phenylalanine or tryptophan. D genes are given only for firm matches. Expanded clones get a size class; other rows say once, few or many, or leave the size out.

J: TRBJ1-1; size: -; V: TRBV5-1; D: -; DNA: TGCGCCAGCAGCTTGCCGGTGACAGGAGGGAACACTGAAGCTTTCTTT; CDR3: CASSLPVTGGNTEAFF
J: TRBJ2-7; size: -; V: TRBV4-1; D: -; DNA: TGCGCCAGCAGCCAACGAAACTTCGACAGTTACGAGCAGTACTTC; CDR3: CASSQRNFDSYEQYF
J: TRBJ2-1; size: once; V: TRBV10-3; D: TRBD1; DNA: TGTGCCATCAGTGACCACAGACAGGGCAATGAGCAGTTCTTC; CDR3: CAISDHRQGNEQFF
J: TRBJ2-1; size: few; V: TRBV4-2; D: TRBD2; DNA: TGTGCCAGCAGCCAAGGGCTAGCGGAACACAATGAGCAGTTCTTC; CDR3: CASSQGLAEHNEQFF
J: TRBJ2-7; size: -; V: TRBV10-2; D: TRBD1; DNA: TGCGCCAGCAGTGAGTCGGACCCGGGACAGGGAGGCTACGAGCAGTACTTC; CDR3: CASSESDPGQGGYEQYF
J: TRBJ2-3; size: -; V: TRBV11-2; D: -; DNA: TGTGCCAGCAGCTTATCGGCGGGATACAGGGATTGGGCAGATACGCAGTATTTT; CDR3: CASSLSAGYRDWADTQYF
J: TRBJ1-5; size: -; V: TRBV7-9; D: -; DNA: TGTGCCAGCAGCTCCGGGGGGTCGCGGCAGCCCCAGCATTTT; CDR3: CASSSGGSRQPQHF
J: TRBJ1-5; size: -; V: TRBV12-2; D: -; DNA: TGTGCAAGTCGCCCCCGATGGCAGCGAAGTTATAGCAATCAGCCCCAGCATTTT; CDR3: CASRPRWQRSYSNQPQHF
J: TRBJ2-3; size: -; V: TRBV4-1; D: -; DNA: TGCGCCAGCAGCCTGGTAAGCATCCGCACAGATACGCAGTATTTT; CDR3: CASSLVSIRTDTQYF
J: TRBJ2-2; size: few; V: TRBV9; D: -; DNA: TGTGCCAGCAGCGTTAAGGGGCTAGTTAACACCGGGGAGCTGTTTTTT; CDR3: CASSVKGLVNTGELFF
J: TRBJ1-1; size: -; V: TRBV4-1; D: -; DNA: TGCGCCAGCAGACTCGGGACGGCGAACACTGAAGCTTTCTTT; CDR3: CASRLGTANTEAFF
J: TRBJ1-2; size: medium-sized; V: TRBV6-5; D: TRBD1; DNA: TGTGCCAGCAGTCTTTACACAGGGACAGGCTATGGCTACACCTTC; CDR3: CASSLYTGTGYGYTF
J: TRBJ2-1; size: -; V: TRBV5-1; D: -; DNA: TGCGCCAGCAGCTTTGGCAGGCTAGGGAATGAGCAGTTCTTC; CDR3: CASSFGRLGNEQFF
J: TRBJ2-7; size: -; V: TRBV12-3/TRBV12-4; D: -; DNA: TGTGCCAGCAGTTTTGGCCGGTCCTACGAGCAGTACTTC; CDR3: CASSFGRSYEQYF
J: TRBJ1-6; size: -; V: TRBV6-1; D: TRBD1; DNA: TGTGCCAGCAGTGAATGGACAGGGTTAACACCCCTCCACTTT; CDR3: CASSEWTGLTPLHF
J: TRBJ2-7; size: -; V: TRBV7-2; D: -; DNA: TGTGCCAGCAGCCCCGACGTTCCCTGGACAGCAACTAACTCCTACGAGCAGTACTTC; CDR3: CASSPDVPWTATNSYEQYF
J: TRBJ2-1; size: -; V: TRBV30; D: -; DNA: TGTGCCTGGAGCCATACAGGGAATGAGCAGTTCTTC; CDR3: CAWSHTGNEQFF
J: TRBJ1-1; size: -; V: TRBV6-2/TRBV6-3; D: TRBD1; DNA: TGTGCCAGCAGTTACACAGGGGACACCACTGAAGCTTTCTTT; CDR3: CASSYTGDTTEAFF
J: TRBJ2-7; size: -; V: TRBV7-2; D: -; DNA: TGTGCCAGCAGCTTAGTGGGTACTGCCTACGAGCAGTACTTC; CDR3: CASSLVGTAYEQYF
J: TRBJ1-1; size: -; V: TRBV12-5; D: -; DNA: TGTGCTAGTGCCCAGGGTGGGATGAACACTGAAGCTTTCTTT; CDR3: CASAQGGMNTEAFF
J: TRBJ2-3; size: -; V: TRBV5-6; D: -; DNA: TGTGCCAGCAGCGGCGGACAGATCACAGATACGCAGTATTTT; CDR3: CASSGGQITDTQYF
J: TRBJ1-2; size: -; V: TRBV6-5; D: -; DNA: TGTGCCAGCAGTTACTCTGGGGAGTACTATGGCTACACCTTC; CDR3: CASSYSGEYYGYTF
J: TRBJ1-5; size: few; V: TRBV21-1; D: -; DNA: TGTGCCAGCAGCTCATTTACCAGCCTCAATCAGCCCCAGCATTTT; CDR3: CASSSFTSLNQPQHF
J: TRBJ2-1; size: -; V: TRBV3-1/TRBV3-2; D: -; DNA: TGTGCCAGCAGCCAAGAGTTGGGGGGCTCCTACAATGAGCAGTTCTTC; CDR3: CASSQELGGSYNEQFF
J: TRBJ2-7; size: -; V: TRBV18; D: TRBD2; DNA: TGTGCCAGCTCAATCGGGACTAGCGGGGGGGCTAGGTCTTGCGAGCAGTACTTC; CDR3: CASSIGTSGGARSCEQYF
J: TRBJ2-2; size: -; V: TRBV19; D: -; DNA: TGTGCCAGTAAACAGGGAGATCCCGGGGAGCTGTTTTTT; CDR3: CASKQGDPGELFF
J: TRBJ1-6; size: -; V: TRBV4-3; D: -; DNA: TGCGCCAGCAGCCAATTAAAGAAAGATAATTCACCCCTCCACTTT; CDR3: CASSQLKKDNSPLHF
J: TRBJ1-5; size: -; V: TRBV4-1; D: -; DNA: TGCGCCAGCAGCCAAGGGAGCGGGGGATACCAGCCCCAGCATTTT; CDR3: CASSQGSGGYQPQHF
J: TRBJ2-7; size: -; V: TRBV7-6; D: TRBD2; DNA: TGTGCCAGCAGCTTCGGGACTAGGGGCTACGAGCAGTACTTC; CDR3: CASSFGTRGYEQYF
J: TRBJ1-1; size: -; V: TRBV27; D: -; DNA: TGTGCCAGCAGTTCCATCGGGAACACTGAAGCTTTCTTT; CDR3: CASSSIGNTEAFF
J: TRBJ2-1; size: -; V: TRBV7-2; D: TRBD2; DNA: TGTGCCAGCAGCTTAGGGGTTTGGCGGGGGGGCCTTGATGAGCAGTTCTTC; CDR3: CASSLGVWRGGLDEQFF
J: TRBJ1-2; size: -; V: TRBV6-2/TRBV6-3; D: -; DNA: TGTGCCAGCAGTTACGGCTGGCAGTTCTATGGCTACACCTTC; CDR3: CASSYGWQFYGYTF
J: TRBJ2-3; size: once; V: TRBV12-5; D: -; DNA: TGTGCTAGTGGTTTGTTTCGGGGTCCCAGAGATACGCAGTATTTT; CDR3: CASGLFRGPRDTQYF
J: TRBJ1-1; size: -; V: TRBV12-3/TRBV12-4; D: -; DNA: TGTGCCAGCAGTTTTGGATCCGAAGCTTTCTTT; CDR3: CASSFGSEAFF
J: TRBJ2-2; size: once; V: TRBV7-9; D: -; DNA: TGTGCCAGCAGCCGGACCACAGGCCCGAACACCGGGGAGCTGTTTTTT; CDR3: CASSRTTGPNTGELFF
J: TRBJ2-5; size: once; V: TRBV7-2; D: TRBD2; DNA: TGTGCCAGCAGCTTGGGACTAGCGGGGGGGACTCGGGAGACCCAGTACTTC; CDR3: CASSLGLAGGTRETQYF
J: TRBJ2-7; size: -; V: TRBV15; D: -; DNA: TGTGCCACCAGCATCGGGGTGGGGTACGAGCAGTACTTC; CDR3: CATSIGVGYEQYF
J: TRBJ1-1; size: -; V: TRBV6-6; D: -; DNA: TGTGCCAGCGCATACACGAACACTGAAGCTTTCTTT; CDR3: CASAYTNTEAFF
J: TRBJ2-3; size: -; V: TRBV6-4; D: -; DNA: TGTGCCAGCAGTGTAGTAGCGGCTAGCACAGATACGCAGTATTTT; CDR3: CASSVVAASTDTQYF
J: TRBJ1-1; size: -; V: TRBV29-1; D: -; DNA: TGCAGCGTTGAAGATCTACTATCTCATGAAGCTTTCTTT; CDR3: CSVEDLLSHEAFF
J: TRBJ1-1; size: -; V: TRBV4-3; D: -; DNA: TGCGCCAGCAGCCAAGTAGTTGAGGGGGGCACTGAAGCTTTCTTT; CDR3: CASSQVVEGGTEAFF
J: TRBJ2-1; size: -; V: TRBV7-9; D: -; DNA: TGTGCCAGCAGTTCGACAGGTTACAATGAGCAGTTCTTC; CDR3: CASSSTGYNEQFF
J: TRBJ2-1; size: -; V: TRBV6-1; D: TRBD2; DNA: TGTGCCAGCAGTGAAGCGCTGGGAAGCGGGGGGGTCGGTCTCCATGCGTTCTTC; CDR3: CASSEALGSGGVGLHAFF
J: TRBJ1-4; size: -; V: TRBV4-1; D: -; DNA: TGCGCCAGCAGCGGTGAAAAACTGTTTTTT; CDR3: CASSGEKLFF
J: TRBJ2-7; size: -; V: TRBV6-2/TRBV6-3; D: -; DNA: TGTGCCAGCAGTAACGACATGAGATCCTACGAGCAGTACTTC; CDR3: CASSNDMRSYEQYF
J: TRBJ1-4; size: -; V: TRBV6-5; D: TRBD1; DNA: TGTGCCAGCAGTTACCGGACAGGTTTTTATGAAAAACTGTTTTTT; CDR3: CASSYRTGFYEKLFF
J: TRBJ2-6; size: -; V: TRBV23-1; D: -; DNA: TGCGCCAGCAGCCCCCGGGGGGCCTCTGGGGCCAACGTCCTGACTTTC; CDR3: CASSPRGASGANVLTF
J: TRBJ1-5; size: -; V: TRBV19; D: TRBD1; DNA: TGTGCCAGTAGTGTCGGCGGGACAGCCGGGGTGCCCCAGCATTTT; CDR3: CASSVGGTAGVPQHF
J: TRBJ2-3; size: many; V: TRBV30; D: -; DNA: TGTGCCTGGAGCCGTTTGACAGATACGCAGTATTTT; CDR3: CAWSRLTDTQYF
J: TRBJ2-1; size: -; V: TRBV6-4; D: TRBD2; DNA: TGTGCCAGCAGTGACTCTAGCGGGGGCCCCAATGAGCAGTTCTTC; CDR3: CASSDSSGGPNEQFF
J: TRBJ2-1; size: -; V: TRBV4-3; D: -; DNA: TGCGCCAGCAGCCAAGTACGTGGAAATGAGCAGTTCTTC; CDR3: CASSQVRGNEQFF
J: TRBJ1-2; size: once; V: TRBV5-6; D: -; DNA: TGTGCCAGCAGTCGTACCGGGACTCTGGCGGCCAGCGACTATGGCTACACCTTC; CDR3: CASSRTGTLAASDYGYTF
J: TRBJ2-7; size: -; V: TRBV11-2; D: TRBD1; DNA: TGTGCCAGCAGGGCCGGGACAGGGGCCCCCTACGAGCAGTACTTC; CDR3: CASRAGTGAPYEQYF
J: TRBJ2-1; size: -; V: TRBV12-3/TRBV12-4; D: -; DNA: TGTGCCAGCAATGAGCAGTTCTTC; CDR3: CASNEQFF